What follows are 19 T cell receptor beta chains derived from one specimen sequenced in a study of CD8 T cells in ankylosing spondylitis. TCRdb re-derived calls from the 5' RACE reads in MiXCR, one entry per CDR3 protein. This table has about 200,000 distinct CDR3 sequences, 13% appearing once. Sequenced: blood, either unsorted or a sorted T cell fraction (not recorded which). These receptors came from a male donor with ankylosing spondylitis or in good health (not recorded which).

The sample holds many counts of this clonotype. The chain carries TRBV12-3 or TRBV12-4 and TRBJ1-5, with D hard to call. This CDR3 spans 13 amino acids. V dropped 3 bases and J dropped 4 bases, with 7 bases sitting between them. In nucleotides, the CDR3 is TGTGCCAGCAGTTTGAGTGTGAATCAGCCCCAGCATTTT. This gives the protein CASSLSVNQPQHF.

Only a few counts were recorded for this clonotype. No DNA is shown, since the ends of the CDR3 on it are uncertain; the CDR3 is the one TCRdb lists. The rearrangement joins TRBV12-5 to TRBJ1-2; TRBD1, the table's D call, lacks a check against the DNA. CDR1 and CDR2 (germline): LGHNT, FRNRAP. The CDR3 length equals 14 residues, ends included. CDR3: CASVTGVFGDGYTF.

The chain couples TRBV4-1 to TRBJ2-3; 11 nucleotides agree with TRBD1. Germline V gives CDR1 MGHRA, CDR2 YSYEKL. CDR3 length: 17 residues. J was trimmed by 4 bases and V by 4 bases; bases with no gene match: 10. CDR3 protein: CASSLWPGQGAADTQYF. The CDR3 DNA follows: TGCGCCAGCAGCCTCTGGCCCGGACAGGGGGCTGCAGATACGCAGTATTTT.

This clonotype was found a few times. The chain employs TRBV10-2 and TRBJ2-7; perhaps TRBD1 as D (7 bases). The CDR3 runs to 15 residues. Germline loops: CDR1 WSHSY, CDR2 SAAADI. V shed 2 bases and J shed 2 bases, with 13 bases lying between them. CDR3 in DNA: TGCGCCAGCAGTGAGCGGCAGGGGGGTGCCTACGAGCAGTACTTC. Its translation is CASSERQGGAYEQYF.

The genes are TRBV29-1 and TRBJ2-5, with unresolved D. The CDR3 extends over 10 amino acids. Germline CDR1 reads SQVTM; CDR2 reads ANQGSEA. Trimming took off 2 bases at V and 3 bases at J, with 1 base between the two ends. The CDR3, as DNA: TGCAGCGTTGAAAAAGAGACCCAGTACTTC. As protein: CSVEKETQYF.

This clonotype was counted a few times. The chain links TRBV10-1 to TRBJ2-2; D is ambiguous. CDR1 WNHNN and CDR2 SYGVQD come from the germline V gene (reference sequence). The CDR3 runs 14 residues. Trimming took off 4 bases at V and 3 bases at J, with 9 bases between the two ends. CDR3 protein: CASSVGSYTGELFF. CDR3 nucleotide sequence: TGCGCCAGCAGTGTGGGGTCGTACACCGGGGAGCTGTTTTTT.

The CDR3 sequence is CAWSAGTDTQYF. The CDR3 DNA sequence: TGTGCCTGGAGTGCAGGGACAGATACGCAGTATTTT. The rearrangement links TRBV30 to TRBJ2-3; D is possibly TRBD1 (5 bases). The CDR3 has 12 amino acids. The germline gives CDR1 GTSNPN, CDR2 SVGIG (reference sequence). Between the trimmed V and J ends, which lost 1 base and 3 bases, there was a span of 5 bases.

Ten or more counts support this clonotype. The chain has TRBV10-3 and TRBJ1-1; tentatively, D is TRBD1 (5 bases). This CDR3 has 13 amino acids. The germline V and J ends were trimmed by 4 bases and 0 bases, with 6 bases remaining between them. Germline V gene lookup returns CDR1 ENHRY and CDR2 SYGVKD. This CDR3 is CAISAGMNTEAFF. Here the CDR3 DNA reads TGTGCCATCAGTGCAGGGATGAACACTGAAGCTTTCTTT.

The chain recombines TRBV2 with TRBJ2-2; 9 bases align to TRBD2. V trimming: 6 bases; J trimming: 4 bases; junction bases outside the gene matches: 9. CDR3 length: 16 residues. Germline CDR1 and CDR2: SNHLY and FYNNEI. The CDR3 DNA reads as TGTGCCAGCAGGAGTAGCGGGGGCCGAGGCACCGGGGAGCTGTTTTTT. Amino acids: CASRSSGGRGTGELFF. The variable domain in full, completed from reference TRBV2 and TRBJ2-2, reads EPEVTQTPSHQVTQMGQEVILRCVPISNHLYFYWYRQILGQKVEFLVSFYNNEISEKSEIFDDQFSVERPDGSNFTLKIRSTKLEDSAMYFCASRSSGGRGTGELFFGEGSRLTVL.

This clonotype has ten or more counts. The CDR3 nucleotides read TGCAGCGTTGCTTCCGGGGGTGCTTTCTTT. This codes for CSVASGGAFF. The chain couples TRBV29-1 to TRBJ1-1; a weak D match, TRBD1 (5 bases). This CDR3 contains 10 residues. V was shortened by 4 bases and J by 11 bases, with 11 bases between the two germline ends. Per the germline V gene, CDR1 is SQVTM and CDR2 is ANQGSEA. The whole variable domain, filled in from reference TRBV29-1 and TRBJ1-1, reads SAVISQKPSRDICQRGTSLTIQCQVDSQVTMMFWYRQQPGQSLTLIATANQGSEATYESGFVIDKFPISRPNLTFSTLTVSNMSPEDSSIYLCSVASGGAFFGQGTRLTVV.

The DNA for the CDR3 is TGTGCCAGCAGTTTATTGGGGGGGTTCCCATCCGGGGAGCTGTTTTTT. Translated, it gives CASSLLGGFPSGELFF. This chain links TRBV27 with TRBJ2-2; 7 nucleotides line up with TRBD2. This CDR3 is built from 16 residues. Germline CDR1 reads MNHEY; CDR2 reads SMNVEV (reference sequence). The junction had 8 bases not matched to a gene; V was cut back by 1 base and J by 6 bases.

This sequence joins TRBV4-1 and TRBJ2-7, with unresolved D. From germline, CDR1 is MGHRA and CDR2 YSYEKL. The CDR3 length is 13 residues. V gave up 3 bases and J gave up 4 bases, with 10 bases separating them. DNA of the CDR3: TGCGCCAGCAGCCACCCTGTCCCATACGAGCAGTACTTC. This encodes CASSHPVPYEQYF.

The sample holds a few counts of this clonotype. The rearrangement joins TRBV12-3 or TRBV12-4 to TRBJ1-1; the D is unclear. This CDR3 region has 14 residues. Between the trimmed V and J ends, which lost 2 bases and 5 bases, there was a span of 12 bases. The CDR3 loop is CASSLSIGRTEAFF. CDR3 nucleotides: TGTGCCAGCAGTTTATCGATAGGAAGGACTGAAGCTTTCTTT.

This clonotype was picked up many times. V and J are TRBV29-1 and TRBJ1-1; D remains unclear. Germline CDR1 reads SQVTM; CDR2 reads ANQGSEA. This CDR3 comprises 12 residues. Deletions cut 0 bases from V and 8 bases from J, with 10 bases between. The CDR3 reads CSVEESNREAFF. In DNA form, the CDR3 reads TGCAGCGTTGAAGAAAGTAACAGAGAAGCTTTCTTT. The full variable domain, in which reference TRBV29-1 and TRBJ1-1 provide the parts outside the CDR3, is SAVISQKPSRDICQRGTSLTIQCQVDSQVTMMFWYRQQPGQSLTLIATANQGSEATYESGFVIDKFPISRPNLTFSTLTVSNMSPEDSSIYLCSVEESNREAFFGQGTRLTVV.

This clonotype was observed a few times. This chain joins TRBV7-9 and TRBJ2-5, with 11 positions matching TRBD2. Germline V gene lookup returns CDR1 SEHNR and CDR2 FQNEAQ (reference sequence). V shed 5 bases, J shed 2 bases, and the junction held 10 bases outside the gene matches. The CDR3 spans 17 residues. The DNA of the CDR3 is TGTGCCAGCAGCCCCCTAGGACTAGCGGGCACGCAAGAGACCCAGTACTTC. Protein sequence: CASSPLGLAGTQETQYF.

There are a few counts of this clonotype. This chain connects TRBV6-1 to TRBJ2-7; D is perhaps TRBD1 or TRBD2 (5 bases each). This CDR3 contains 13 residues. Trimming removed 8 bases at V and 2 bases at J, with 13 bases between. Germline values: CDR1 MNHNS, CDR2 SASEGT. The CDR3 loop is CASPGLAPYEQYF. The CDR3 DNA follows: TGTGCCAGCCCGGGGCTGGCCCCCTACGAGCAGTACTTC.

This chain connects TRBV30 to TRBJ2-3, with 14 bases lining up with TRBD2. Germline assignment: CDR1 GTSNPN and CDR2 SVGIG (reference sequence). The CDR3 is made up of 16 amino acids. In nucleotides, the CDR3 is TGTGCACAGACTAGCGGGGGGGCCAAGGGCACAGATACGCAGTATTTT. It translates to CAQTSGGAKGTDTQYF.

V is TRBV5-6 and J is TRBJ2-3; 8 bases match TRBD2. Germline CDR1 SGHDT, CDR2 YYEEEE. V shed 4 bases, J shed 3 bases, and the junction held 16 bases outside the gene matches. The CDR3 has 18 residues. The CDR3 sequence: CASSLRGGRSLSTDTQYF. CDR3 sequence (DNA): TGTGCCAGCAGCCTTCGGGGGGGGCGTTCACTGAGTACAGATACGCAGTATTTT.

There are a few counts of this clonotype. The chain combines TRBV7-6 with TRBJ2-4; tentatively, D is TRBD1 (6 bases). V gave up 4 bases and J gave up 4 bases, with 20 bases separating them. CDR1 is SGHVS, CDR2 FNYEAQ, per germline. CDR3 size: 17 residues. CDR3 nucleotide sequence: TGTGCCAGCAGCTCCTCCGAGGGGGAGTGGACAAAAAACATTCAGTACTTC. Its translation is CASSSSEGEWTKNIQYF.